This TCR beta chain was documented in a study of OX40 agonist ivuxolimab in advanced cancers. Regarding the research as a whole: Ivuxolimab was an agonistic, fully human IgG2 monoclonal antibody directed against OX40 (CD134), a costimulatory receptor. The paper describes the monotherapy dose-escalation part (N of about 52 patients) of the phase I trial of ivuxolimab. Of the roughly 51 dose-escalation patients, hepatocellular carcinoma was present in about 20, melanoma in roughly 15, renal cell carcinoma in 9 and head and neck cancer in 9. Peripheral TCRbeta sequencing was intended to test whether TCR sequence diversity was altered and clonal T-cell expansion was caused by ivuxolimab. In the dose-escalation cohort, 82.7% of patients were male, and the mean age was around 60 years, with a range of roughly 23 to 85. Partial responses occurred in three dose-escalation patients, of whom one had hepatocellular carcinoma and two had cutaneous melanoma. Intravenous ivuxolimab was administered to patients every 2 weeks at six dose levels: 0.01, 0.1, 0.3, 1.5, 3 and 10 mg/kg. Patients were allowed to have had prior anti-PD-1, anti-PD-L1 or anti-CTLA-4 therapy, and about 40% of the dose-escalation patients had been treated with checkpoint inhibitors. Broader findings and caveats from the paper: Clonal expansion of both CD4+ and CD8+ blood T cells was observed from baseline to week 6 at doses 0.1 to 3.0 mg/kg. After ivuxolimab, more expanded clones were found on average in CD8+ T cells than in CD4+ T cells. Low levels of normalized T-cell clonal expansion were also seen in some patients who did not respond. The antigen specificity of the clonally expanded peripheral T cells was not determined. Partial responders in the 0.1-3.0 mg/kg groups had among the lowest normalized peripheral clonal expansion, especially among CD8+ T cells.

A remark on this clone: Its cognate antigen has yet to be identified. The input lacks base qualities; no much larger clone sits a single base away.

To sequence the TCRbeta CDR3 region, genomic DNA was isolated from the sorted cells. The immunoSEQ Assay was used for sequencing of TCRbeta CDR3 regions. TCRdb holds this immuneACCESS table with in-frame rearrangements only. Some clones are missing; in checked studies, unresolved V genes explain under half, and the rest has no known cause. The sample table shows 70,000 to 95,000 clones, and 90% are seen once. 0.3% to 0.4% of the sample is held by the ten biggest clonotypes. Patients with autoimmune disease history or receiving systemic immunosuppression were excluded from the trial. Peripheral blood for TCR sequencing was drawn from every dose cohort at baseline, at cycle 4 day 1 and at cycle 7 day 1. The samples were taken from a phase I, first-in-human, multicenter, open-label dose-escalation trial of ivuxolimab. Adults with locally advanced or metastatic melanoma, renal cell carcinoma, hepatocellular carcinoma or head and neck squamous cell carcinoma were enrolled in the trial. Before TCR sequencing, CD4+ T cells and CD8+ T cells were sorted from peripheral blood as separate populations.

Taken from the germline V gene (reference sequence), the CDR1 and CDR2 loops are MNHEY and SMNVEV. Trimmed from V: 4 bases; trimmed from J: 9 bases; junction bases lacking a gene match: 12. The CDR3, cysteine through phenylalanine, is 17 amino acids long. The read is trimmed to its CDR3 DNA, 51 bases read in frame from base 1. Recombination joined TRBV27 with TRBJ2-1; 13 of the junction bases match TRBD2. The source is an adult with an advanced solid tumor such as melanoma, head and neck, liver or kidney cancer. The sample in question was CD4+ or CD8+ T cells sorted from blood, obtained in a trial of the OX40 agonist ivuxolimab. The CDR3 region has the sequence CASSSALGTSGDGEQFF. The nucleotide sequence is given as TGTGCCAGCAGTTCGGCCCTCGGGACTAGCGGGGACGGTGAGCAGTTCTTC.